The text below deals with one T cell receptor (beta chain). Germline V lookup: CDR1 SGDLS, CDR2 YYNGEE. Trimming took off 0 bases at V and 3 bases at J, with 12 bases between the two ends. The CDR3 contains 15 residues. Some clones are missing from TCRdb's copy, which holds only in-frame ones; the method was immunoSEQ multiplex PCR. Of under 1,900,000 clones detected, about 98.5% appear once; the ten largest clones hold 0.36%. This sample is part of a study of shared clonotypes between healthy human individuals. The V and J genes are TRBV9 and TRBJ2-5; maybe TRBD2 (6 bases). Sequenced material: naive CD4+ T cells sorted from blood. Stated subset: CD45RA+ positively selected. The receptor comes from a man aged 25 to 45 in good health. CDR3 nucleotide sequence: TGTGCCAGCAGCGTAGCCGGGGGAGTGGAAGAGACCCAGTACTTC. Its translation is CASSVAGGVEETQYF. The complete variable domain, with remaining parts taken from reference TRBV9 and TRBJ2-5, reads DSGVTQTPKHLITATGQRVTLRCSPRSGDLSVYWYQQSLDQGLQFLIQYYNGEERAKGNILERFSAQQFPDLHSELNLSSLELGDSALYFCASSVAGGVEETQYFGPGTRLLVL.